This T cell receptor beta chain was sequenced during a study of T-cell memory formation after mild COVID-19. The CDR3 has 15 residues. Germline loops: CDR1 SGDLS, CDR2 YYNGEE. V was clipped by 4 bases and J by 1 base; unmatched bases: 6. Amplification by 5'RACE using constant-segment primers produced TCR alpha and TCR beta cDNA libraries that carried sample barcodes and UMIs. Each CDR3 protein gets one entry after TCRdb re-called the 5' RACE reads with MiXCR. The table includes 300,000 to 400,000 distinct CDR3 sequences, 25% to 30% detected once. This rearrangement joins TRBV9 to TRBJ2-7, with 9 bases fitting TRBD2. Sequences were obtained from PBMCs or a T cell subset sorted from them (not recorded which). The clonotype comes from an adult woman who had mild COVID-19 (a few samples of this study predate the infection). Cell type and time point are not known. The CDR3 loop reads CASSPGAGGSYEQYF. CDR3 DNA sequence: TGTGCCAGCAGCCCCGGGGCGGGGGGGTCCTACGAGCAGTACTTC.